This TCR beta chain appears in the sequencing data of a study of blood T cell repertoires in COVID-19. About the study: The United States, Italy and Spain were the sources of the acute and convalescent COVID-19 samples.

The CDR3 spans 15 residues. Between the trimmed V and J ends, which lost 5 bases and 1 base, there was a span of 12 bases. Germline CDR1 LNHDA, CDR2 SQIVND (reference sequence). As originally analysed: Nucleated cell counts were estimated from reference gene primer amplification. Repertoires were generated with immunoSEQ multiplex PCR, while TCRdb's copy carries only in-frame clones and drops some. The V and J calls and clone size come from that table; D and trimming were worked out from the DNA. The table includes fewer than 80,000 clones, less than 75% detected once. The receptor was derived from a man between 60 and 75 years old with acute or convalescent COVID-19. The sequenced sample consisted of peripheral blood. The chain carries TRBV19 and TRBJ1-5, with D perhaps TRBD1 (5 bases). CDR3 sequence: CASSPGPGSNQPQHF. As DNA, the CDR3 is TGTGCCAGTAGTCCAGGGCCTGGGAGCAATCAGCCCCAGCATTTT.